The present T cell receptor beta chain was sequenced within a study of CD8 T cells in ankylosing spondylitis (dated by TCRdb to about 2017). With respect to the entire study: T cell receptor beta repertoires were profiled in healthy donors and ankylosing spondylitis patients so that disease-linked TCR variants could be found. The whole study cohort included 108 healthy donors and some 27 ankylosing spondylitis patients. Peripheral blood was sampled, and synovial fluid was additionally collected from ankylosing spondylitis patients. Broad study findings and their caveats: Some motif variants had previously been reported in the synovial fluid and blood of reactive arthritis patients, which suggests shared mechanisms of disease initiation. The disease-linked clones showed a CD8+ phenotype and occurred at relatively low frequencies in peripheral blood. Blood from ankylosing spondylitis patients appeared to be characterized by a TCR beta motif composed of several highly homologous amino acid variants. According to the report, matched synovial fluid samples from ankylosing spondylitis patients were significantly enriched for the disease-linked clones.

Details on this clonotype: Its recognized antigen is unknown. Base qualities were left out, and no much larger clone turns up one base away.

A distance of 17 bases separates the germline ends of V and J, which lose 6 bases and 5 bases respectively. Reading from cysteine to phenylalanine, the CDR3 counts 14 amino acids. Just the 42-base CDR3 DNA is kept, in frame starting at base 1. As encoded in the germline V gene, CDR1 is MNHNS while CDR2 is SASEGT. These reads were obtained on an Illumina HiSeq 2500. Quantitative 5'-RACE with molecular barcodes was used to prepare TCR beta libraries. For the original study's pipeline: Disease-linked TCR variants were identified with a new computational method built on a probabilistic model of VDJ rearrangement. The public reads were run again by TCRdb, first through fastp at Q25 and then through MiXCR, and only productive beta chains were kept. Rows are combined by CDR3 protein, so each entry shows the most common genes and DNA. TCRdb, rather than the study authors, made the V and J calls. The sample table lists about 340,000 distinct CDR3 sequences, roughly 15% of them with a count of one. Approximately 1% of the sample is in the top ten clones.

Specimen: blood, either unsorted or a sorted T cell fraction (not recorded which). This TCR derives from a male donor with ankylosing spondylitis or in good health (not recorded which). The chain uses TRBV6-1 and TRBJ2-7, with a weak D call of TRBD2 (6 bases match). The CDR3 sequence is CASRDGHRGNEQYF. The DNA is TGTGCCAGCAGAGACGGGCACCGGGGGAACGAGCAGTACTTC.